This T cell receptor (beta chain) was obtained from a study of tumor-infiltrating lymphocytes in oesophageal squamous cell carcinoma. This clonotype was seen at least ten times. V shed 7 bases, J shed 3 bases, and the junction held 16 bases outside the gene matches. This CDR3 has 18 residues. Looked up from germline, CDR1 is MNHNS and CDR2 is SASEGT. One entry per CDR3 protein, called by TCRdb with MiXCR from the PCR reads. The sample holds about 20,000 distinct CDR3 sequences, 35% to 50% seen once. Sequenced sample: normal esophageal tissue next to the tumor. The rearrangement joins TRBV6-1 to TRBJ1-5, with 9 bases lining up with TRBD1. This TCR was sampled from a male donor with esophageal squamous cell carcinoma. CDR3 nucleotide sequence: TGTGCCAGCACGGGGACAGGGTCCACCGAGGGGTACAATCAGCCCCAGCATTTT. This encodes CASTGTGSTEGYNQPQHF.